These T cell receptor beta chains were read from a single sample in a study of pediatric ulcerative colitis. Assay: immunoSEQ multiplex PCR; the TCRdb copy retains only in-frame clones and omits some. The table lists about 64,000 clones, approximately 87% of them singletons. The specimen was blood. The receptors shown here come from a boy aged 5-17 years with severe ulcerative colitis. Each CDR3 is given with its conserved first and last residue. A D gene is named only where the DNA matches it firmly. The listing skips clone size in some rows; elsewhere it reads once, few, many or a size class.

D,size,V,J,CDR3,DNA
TRBD2,NA,TRBV10-3,TRBJ2-1,CAISFSGTSGHNEQFF,TGTGCCATCAGTTTCTCCGGGACTAGCGGCCACAATGAGCAGTTCTTC
TRBD2,NA,TRBV7-2,TRBJ2-7,CASRPTSGRAYEQYF,TGTGCCAGCAGGCCTACTAGCGGGAGGGCCTACGAGCAGTACTTC
TRBD2,NA,TRBV5-1,TRBJ2-5,CASSSGLAGPGAETQYF,TGCGCCAGCAGCTCGGGACTAGCGGGACCGGGCGCGGAGACCCAGTACTTC
NA,NA,TRBV15,TRBJ1-1,CATSRDLTGAGTEAFF,TGTGCCACCAGCAGAGATCTGACCGGGGCCGGCACTGAAGCTTTCTTT
TRBD1,NA,TRBV2,TRBJ2-5,CASGDRETQYF,TGTGCCAGCGGGGACAGGGAGACCCAGTACTTC
TRBD1,NA,TRBV2,TRBJ2-7,CASIGQGRYEQYF,TGTGCCAGCATCGGACAGGGTCGCTACGAGCAGTACTTC
TRBD2,NA,TRBV7-9,TRBJ2-7,CASSGGGDPSYEQYF,TGTGCCAGCAGTGGGGGAGGGGACCCCTCCTACGAGCAGTACTTC
NA,NA,TRBV19,TRBJ1-1,CASRPGEWVQGNTEAFF,TGTGCCAGTAGACCCGGCGAGTGGGTACAGGGAAACACTGAAGCTTTCTTT
NA,NA,TRBV19,TRBJ2-2,CASSPGTANTGELFF,TGTGCCAGTAGTCCCGGGACTGCGAACACCGGGGAGCTGTTTTTT
TRBD1,NA,TRBV4-1,TRBJ2-3,CASSQLTGGNPDTQYF,TGCGCCAGCAGCCAACTGACAGGGGGTAACCCAGATACGCAGTATTTT
NA,NA,TRBV10-3,TRBJ2-5,CAISESTLESGGTQYF,TGTGCCATCAGTGAGTCGACCCTCGAGAGCGGCGGGACCCAGTACTTC
NA,NA,TRBV10-3,TRBJ1-3,CAISEGAWGNTIYF,TGTGCCATCAGTGAGGGTGCGTGGGGAAACACCATATATTTT
NA,NA,TRBV29-1,TRBJ2-3,CSVATEYDSTDTQYF,TGCAGCGTGGCGACCGAATACGACAGCACAGATACGCAGTATTTT
TRBD2,NA,TRBV4-2,TRBJ2-7,CASSSEQLAALDF,TGTGCCAGCAGCTCCGAACAACTAGCGGCTCTAGACTTC
NA,NA,TRBV11-3,TRBJ2-5,CASSLGLGQETQYF,TGTGCCAGCAGCTTGGGTCTAGGGCAAGAGACCCAGTACTTC
NA,NA,TRBV15,TRBJ2-5,CATSEAGPRETQYF,TGTGCCACCAGCGAGGCGGGGCCACGGGAGACCCAGTACTTC
NA,NA,TRBV7-2,TRBJ2-2,CASSPLLNTGELFF,TGTGCCAGCAGCCCCCTACTAAACACCGGGGAGCTGTTTTTT
TRBD1,NA,TRBV5-6,TRBJ2-5,CASSPRDRGLLETQYF,TGTGCCAGCAGCCCTAGGGACAGGGGGCTTTTGGAGACCCAGTACTTC
NA,few,TRBV29-1,TRBJ1-1,CSVEVVGEAFF,TGCAGCGTTGAAGTTGTGGGTGAAGCTTTCTTT
NA,once,TRBV5-1,TRBJ2-3,CASSLQGDTQYF,TGCGCCAGCAGCTTACAGGGAGATACGCAGTATTTT
NA,NA,TRBV5-6,TRBJ2-7,CASSFSYEQYF,TGTGCCAGCAGCTTCTCCTACGAGCAGTACTTC
TRBD1,few,TRBV4-3,TRBJ2-7,CASSQGGTGGHNEQYF,TGCGCCAGCAGCCAAGGCGGGACAGGGGGCCATAACGAGCAGTACTTC
NA,NA,TRBV5-6,TRBJ1-2,CASSLDSNYGYTF,TGTGCCAGCAGCTTGGACAGCAACTATGGCTACACCTTC
TRBD2,NA,TRBV5-1,TRBJ2-7,CASSLATSATYEQYF,TGCGCCAGCAGCTTGGCCACTAGCGCTACCTACGAGCAGTACTTC
NA,once,TRBV7-2,TRBJ2-7,CASSLVPGGLLYEQYF,TGTGCCAGCAGCTTAGTCCCAGGCGGACTTCTTTACGAGCAGTACTTC
NA,NA,TRBV6-5,TRBJ2-2,CASSTSNTGELFF,TGTGCCAGCAGCACTAGTAACACCGGGGAGCTGTTTTTT
TRBD2,NA,TRBV10-1,TRBJ2-1,CASSESWASGSEQFF,TGCGCCAGCAGTGAGTCGTGGGCTAGCGGGAGTGAGCAGTTCTTC
NA,few,TRBV7-9,TRBJ1-5,CASSPRDKDQPQHF,TGTGCCAGCAGCCCCCGGGACAAAGATCAGCCCCAGCATTTT
TRBD1,NA,TRBV19,TRBJ2-7,CASSMSGTAYEQYF,TGTGCCAGTAGTATGTCCGGGACAGCTTACGAGCAGTACTTC
NA,NA,TRBV29-1,TRBJ2-7,CSARDGAYEQYF,TGCAGCGCTAGGGACGGAGCCTACGAGCAGTACTTC
TRBD1,NA,TRBV29-1,TRBJ1-1,CSVSAGQGAVAFF,TGCAGCGTTTCGGCGGGCCAGGGGGCGGTAGCTTTCTTT
NA,NA,TRBV2,TRBJ2-7,CAKQGDVGTREQYF,TGTGCCAAGCAAGGGGACGTCGGCACAAGGGAGCAGTACTTC
TRBD2,once,TRBV19,TRBJ2-5,CASSPNRYSPAGVGETQYF,TGTGCCAGTAGTCCTAACCGGTATTCTCCGGCGGGAGTGGGAGAGACCCAGTACTTC
TRBD1,few,TRBV7-9,TRBJ1-1,CASRTGDTEAFF,TGTGCCAGCAGAACAGGGGACACTGAAGCTTTCTTT
NA,NA,TRBV15,TRBJ1-1,CATSRDVQNTEAFF,TGTGCCACCAGCAGAGATGTACAGAACACTGAAGCTTTCTTT
NA,NA,TRBV5-8,TRBJ1-1,CASSYRALNTEAFF,TGTGCCAGCAGCTACCGGGCACTGAACACTGAAGCTTTCTTT
NA,NA,TRBV6-4,TRBJ1-1,CASRERENTEAFF,TGTGCCAGCAGGGAGAGGGAGAACACTGAAGCTTTCTTT
NA,NA,TRBV6-1,TRBJ2-3,CASSELAPDTQYF,TGTGCCAGCAGTGAACTAGCCCCAGATACGCAGTATTTT
NA,NA,TRBV11-2,TRBJ2-1,CASSPGAVYNEQFF,TGTGCCAGCAGCCCCGGGGCCGTTTACAATGAGCAGTTCTTC
TRBD1,NA,TRBV11-3,TRBJ2-6,CASRPGQAFSGANVLTF,TGTGCCAGCAGGCCGGGACAGGCCTTCTCGGGGGCCAACGTCCTGACTTTC
NA,NA,TRBV19,TRBJ2-6,CASSIYSRGANVLTF,TGTGCCAGTAGTATCTACAGCCGCGGGGCCAACGTCCTGACTTTC
TRBD1,NA,TRBV25-1,TRBJ1-1,CASSELSGTASNTEAFF,TGTGCCAGCAGTGAATTATCGGGGACAGCTTCGAACACTGAAGCTTTCTTT
NA,NA,TRBV6-6,TRBJ1-5,CASSRTGDQPQHF,TGTGCCAGCAGCCGGACGGGGGACCAGCCCCAGCATTTT
NA,NA,TRBV6-1,TRBJ2-3,CASSEAPAAPDTQYF,TGTGCCAGCAGTGAAGCGCCGGCGGCCCCAGATACGCAGTATTTT
NA,NA,TRBV6-5,TRBJ1-1,CASSYGEQLNTEAFF,TGTGCCAGCAGTTACGGCGAACAACTGAACACTGAAGCTTTCTTT
TRBD1,NA,TRBV19,TRBJ1-2,CASMGQGEHGYTF,TGTGCCAGTATGGGACAGGGGGAGCATGGCTACACCTTC
NA,NA,TRBV13,TRBJ2-1,CASSTAGTGSYNEQFF,TGTGCCAGCAGCACGGCGGGGACCGGGTCCTACAATGAGCAGTTCTTC
NA,NA,TRBV11-2,TRBJ1-6,CASSLTRGNHSPLHF,TGTGCCAGCAGCCTAACTCGGGGGAATCATTCACCCCTCCACTTT
NA,NA,TRBV29-1,TRBJ2-3,CSVGAGLNTDTQYF,TGCAGCGTTGGCGCAGGGCTCAACACAGATACGCAGTATTTT
NA,NA,TRBV30,TRBJ2-5,CAWRRQETQYF,TGTGCCTGGAGAAGACAAGAGACCCAGTACTTC
NA,NA,TRBV4-3,TRBJ2-7,CASSQGQRYEQYF,TGCGCCAGCAGCCAAGGGCAAAGATACGAGCAGTACTTC
TRBD1,once,TRBV5-4,TRBJ1-2,CASNPSEGGRGSQGYTF,TGTGCCAGCAACCCATCGGAAGGGGGCAGGGGAAGCCAAGGCTACACCTTC
NA,once,TRBV5-6,TRBJ2-7,CASSRWDYEQYF,TGTGCCAGCAGCAGATGGGACTACGAGCAGTACTTC